This T cell receptor (delta chain) is from a study of γδ T cells in repeated Plasmodium falciparum infection. Study at large: Some Malian samples span acute malaria episodes; others come from no-transmission periods. Study findings and constraints: Vdelta2-negative gammadelta repertoires appeared less diverse and less shared in Malian than Australian children.

This CDR3 spans 13 amino acids. Trimming stripped 9 bases from V and 2 bases from J, with 13 bases between. In germline, CDR1 is TSWWSYY, CDR2 QGS. This clone came up many times. Its antigen is as yet unknown. TCRdb's entry gives the protein of a much larger clone, which mismatches this DNA's translation at residue 7, likely from a read error; the protein reported here is translated from the DNA. Vgamma9/Vdelta2+ and Vdelta2-negative gammadelta T cells were flow-sorted from PBMC for bulk sequencing. TCRdb called clones from the multiplex PCR reads again using CATT. The sample lists roughly 86,000 delta-chain clones; 1.4% to 1.5% were seen once.

This TCR derives from a pool of human donors (malaria-infected and uninfected, not separated). Input material: gamma-delta T cells from blood. The chain joins TRDV1 to TRDJ1; TRDD2 is a possible D gene (6 bases). Here the CDR3 DNA reads TGTGCTCTGCGGCCTTCCCCGACCGATAAACTCATCTTT. Protein: CALRPSPTDKLIF.